The 10 T cell receptor beta chains below come from one sample, sequenced in a study of blood T cell repertoires in COVID-19. Some clones are missing from TCRdb's copy, which holds only in-frame ones; the method was immunoSEQ multiplex PCR. The table lists about 90,000 clones, roughly 72% of them singletons. The sample comprised peripheral blood. Source of these receptors: a man between 65 and 79 years old with acute or convalescent COVID-19.

V usage is TRBV9 and J usage is TRBJ2-5; 11 nucleotides align to TRBD2. The V gene's germline CDR1 is SGDLS and CDR2 YYNGEE. Trimming removed 0 bases from V and 1 base from J; junction bases left unmatched: 2. CDR3 length equals 16 residues. In DNA, the CDR3 is TGTGCCAGCAGCGTAGGAACTAGCGGGAGCCAAGAGACCCAGTACTTC. It specifies CASSVGTSGSQETQYF. The variable domain in full, with the rest retrieved from reference TRBV9 and TRBJ2-5, is DSGVTQTPKHLITATGQRVTLRCSPRSGDLSVYWYQQSLDQGLQFLIQYYNGEERAKGNILERFSAQQFPDLHSELNLSSLELGDSALYFCASSVGTSGSQETQYFGPGTRLLVL.

The chain recombines TRBV6-1 with TRBJ1-2, with D perhaps TRBD1 (5 bases). The germline CDR1 and CDR2 sequences are MNHNS and SASEGT. Deletions cut 0 bases from V and 4 bases from J, with 12 bases between. The CDR3 sequence is 15 residues long. CDR3 amino acids: CASSEAAQGPYGYTF. DNA for the CDR3: TGTGCCAGCAGTGAAGCGGCTCAGGGTCCCTATGGCTACACCTTC.

V and J are TRBV5-6 and TRBJ2-1; 10 nucleotides line up with TRBD1. There are 16 residues in the CDR3. CDR1 SGHDT and CDR2 YYEEEE come from the germline V gene. With V trimmed by 6 bases and J by 7 bases, 13 bases remained unmatched. The CDR3 sequence: CASTSTSGQGNNEQFF. CDR3 nucleotides: TGTGCCAGCACCTCTACTTCGGGACAGGGGAATAATGAGCAGTTCTTC.

V gene TRBV28 combines with J gene TRBJ2-2, with D possibly matching TRBD2 (6 bases). This CDR3 has 13 residues. Germline loops: CDR1 MDHEN, CDR2 SYDVKM. The ends were cut back, 8 bases at V and 6 bases at J, with 13 bases in the middle. The CDR3 DNA reads TGTGCCAGCGCGCGAGGAGGGGCCGGGGAGCTGTTTTTT. This sequence encodes CASARGGAGELFF. The full variable domain, its missing parts supplied by reference TRBV28 and TRBJ2-2, is DVKVTQSSRYLVKRTGEKVFLECVQDMDHENMFWYRQDPGLGLRLIYFSYDVKMKEKGDIPEGYSVSREKKERFSLILESASTNQTSMYLCASARGGAGELFFGEGSRLTVL.

This chain links TRBV6-6 with TRBJ1-1; 9 bases are shared with TRBD1. Germline lookup yields CDR1 MNHNY and CDR2 SVGAGI (reference sequence). The CDR3 runs 13 residues. The V segment lost 7 bases and the J segment 7 bases; nucleotides outside the gene matches: 7. The CDR3 DNA follows: TGTGCCAGCACTTTACAGGGGGCTATTGAAGCTTTCTTT. As protein: CASTLQGAIEAFF.

The chain joins TRBV7-2 to TRBJ1-2, with 7 bases aligning to TRBD1. The CDR3 is made up of 15 amino acids. J gave up 8 bases and V 3 bases, and 12 bases lay outside the gene matches. Germline lookup yields CDR1 SGHTA and CDR2 FQGNSA. CDR3 protein: CASSFPDRHEDGYTF. The CDR3 nucleotides are TGTGCCAGCAGCTTTCCGGACAGGCACGAGGACGGCTACACCTTC.

This clone was detected only a few times. The genes are TRBV27 and TRBJ1-3; D call uncertain. Trimming took 2 bases from V and 2 from J, leaving 22 bases between them. CDR1 is MNHEY and CDR2 is SMNVEV in the germline V gene (reference sequence). There are 19 residues in the CDR3. DNA for the CDR3: TGTGCCAGCAGTTTAAAACCCCCTGATCCGTTACTTACTGGAAACACCATATATTTT. Its translation is CASSLKPPDPLLTGNTIYF.

The CDR3 DNA reads TGTGCCAGCAGCTTGGCACTCCAAGAGACCCAGTACTTC. Amino acid sequence: CASSLALQETQYF. The V gene is TRBV5-4, the J gene TRBJ2-5, with unresolved D. V lost 0 bases and J 1 base, leaving 4 bases between the germline ends. The CDR3 has 13 residues. Germline V gives CDR1 SGHNT, CDR2 YYREEE (reference sequence).

The chain joins TRBV7-8 to TRBJ2-3; perhaps TRBD2 as D (6 bases). CDR1 is SGHVS and CDR2 is FQNEAQ in the germline V gene. CDR3 length equals 15 residues. V lost 3 bases, J lost 3 bases, and 13 bases lay in between. CDR3 protein: CASSLTREETDTQYF. The CDR3 DNA follows: TGTGCCAGCAGCTTGACCAGGGAGGAAACAGATACGCAGTATTTT.

J is TRBJ2-5 and V is TRBV24-1, with TRBD2 identical over 9 bases. The V gene end was trimmed by 3 bases and the J gene end by 5 bases; junction bases not matched to a gene: 9. Germline V gene lookup returns CDR1 KGHDR and CDR2 SFDVKD. The CDR3 consists of 16 residues. The DNA of the CDR3 is TGTGCCACCAGTGATCGGTCTAGCGGGGAGTGGGAGACCCAGTACTTC. Encoded protein: CATSDRSSGEWETQYF.